This T cell receptor (beta chain) was sequenced during a study of patients and donors after allogeneic stem cell transplantation. In TCRdb, the RT-PCR reads were re-called with MiXCR into one record per CDR3 protein. Of about 960,000 distinct CDR3 sequences in the sample, under 20% were seen once. The CDR3 has 14 residues. Looked up from germline, CDR1 is SGHRS and CDR2 is YFSETQ. Trimming shortened V by 0 bases and J by 5 bases, and 11 bases separated the two germline ends. This sequence was found in a human donor who was either an allogeneic HSCT recipient or a stem cell or donor lymphocyte infusion donor (not recorded which). It is not recorded whose cells these are; they may come from a transplant donor. This chain uses TRBV5-1 with TRBJ1-2, with D maybe TRBD1 (6 bases). Sequenced material: blood, either unsorted or a sorted T cell fraction (not recorded which). Written as DNA, the CDR3 is TGCGCCAGCAGCTTGGAGGACAGCCCTTATGGCTACACCTTC. It specifies CASSLEDSPYGYTF.